The present TCR beta chain was sequenced within a study of CD4 T cells in relation to SARS-CoV-2 and coronaviruses. Study context: Crossreactive spike epitopes shared across donors were mapped to their HLA restriction.

Unexposed donor CD4+ T cells date from about 2011-2019, before the COVID-19 pandemic. CD4+ T cells were isolated from the cells after 10 days of culture. After removal of 4 bases from V and 3 bases from J, the junction contained 10 bases not matched to a gene. Per germline, CDR1 SGHRS and CDR2 YFSETQ. The CDR3 is 18 amino acids. Some clones are missing from TCRdb's copy, which holds only in-frame ones; the method was immunoSEQ multiplex PCR. The sample lists around 24,000 clones, around 76% seen once, with around 11% in the top ten. On this clone itself: Its antigen remains unidentified.

Sample: CD4+ T cells from PBMCs, cultured in vitro. The receptor was derived from a human donor in good health. The chain uses TRBV5-1 and TRBJ2-7; TRBD2 aligns across 16 bases. CDR3 in amino acids: CASSGPGLAGGLVYEQYF. The CDR3 nucleotides read TGCGCCAGCAGCGGGCCGGGACTAGCGGGAGGGCTTGTCTACGAGCAGTACTTC.